This TCR beta chain was sequenced during a study of cytomegalovirus exposure and HLA in healthy donors. The study's findings and limits: Most TCR sequences were uncommon, yet certain public TCRs appeared in many donors.

Both 60 Vbeta primers and 13 Jbeta primers went into the PCR. TCRdb's copy holds only in-frame clones and misses some; the assay was immunoSEQ multiplex PCR. Here the sample spans roughly 89,000 clones, about 66% being singletons. The J segment lost 3 bases and the V segment lost 8 bases, leaving 1 base of the junction unmatched. CDR1 and CDR2 (germline): SNHLY, FYNNEI. The CDR3 is made up of 13 amino acids. Details on this clone: Its antigen is unknown.

The sequence was collected from a woman in her forties or fifties in good health and CMV-seropositive. This sequence joins TRBV2 and TRBJ2-2; 9 bases are a match to TRBD2. Sequences were obtained from PBMCs. CDR3 sequence reads: CASGGGDTGELFF. The DNA of the CDR3 is TGTGCCAGCGGCGGGGGGGACACCGGGGAGCTGTTTTTT.